This TCR beta chain came from a study of early T cells in non-severe SARS-CoV-2 infection. Study information: Chains were not paired, and sequencing was done on bulk RNA from unsorted whole blood. Study results and caveats: Private and CD4 specificities were missed by VDJdb matching, which favored anti-spike CD8 responses.

With respect to this clonotype: Its antigen is undetermined.

Unique molecular identifiers were added to individual cDNA molecules. TCRdb independently ran MiXCR on the 5' RACE reads; one entry per CDR3 protein. Here the sample spans around 70,000 distinct CDR3 sequences, roughly 12% being singletons. Material for sequencing was whole blood. This TCR came from an adult who was a healthcare worker with PCR-confirmed SARS-CoV-2 infection or an uninfected control (not recorded which).

CDR3 DNA sequence: TGCAGCGTTGAAAGCCAAGAGACCCAGTACTTC. Its translation: CSVESQETQYF. This chain links TRBV29-1 with TRBJ2-5; no clear D. Per germline, CDR1 SQVTM and CDR2 ANQGSEA. The CDR3 spans 11 residues. V lost 2 bases to trimming and J lost 1 base, with 2 bases between them.